This T cell receptor (beta chain) was recorded in a study of cytomegalovirus exposure and HLA in healthy donors. The CDR3 covers 13 residues. Trimming left V 4 bases short and J 5 bases short, with 11 bases between. Germline CDR1 is SEHNR and CDR2 is FQNEAQ (reference sequence). The PCR had 60 Vbeta and 13 Jbeta primers. Data came from immunoSEQ multiplex PCR; TCRdb stores just in-frame clones and leaves some out. The sample has 30,000 to 40,000 clones, approximately 82% seen once. The sample holds a few counts of this clone. V is TRBV7-9 and J is TRBJ1-1, with D possibly matching TRBD1 (6 bases). Sequences were obtained from PBMCs. The clonotype originates from a woman between 18 and 30 years old in good health and CMV-seropositive. The CDR3 sequence is CASSSGGRTEAFF. CDR3 DNA sequence: TGTGCCAGCAGCTCGGGGGGCCGGACTGAAGCTTTCTTT. Variable domain in full (rest from reference TRBV7-9 and TRBJ1-1): DTGVSQNPRHKITKRGQNVTFRCDPISEHNRLYWYRQTLGQGPEFLTYFQNEAQLEKSRLLSDRFSAERPKGSFSTLEIQRTEQGDSAMYLCASSSGGRTEAFFGQGTRLTVV.